The 32 T cell receptor beta chains listed next were all sequenced from one sample in a study of cytomegalovirus exposure and HLA in healthy donors (dated by TCRdb to 2016 to 2017). Preparation of the library involved the immunoSEQ multiplex PCR assay. For the multiplex PCR, a mixture combining 60 forward primers for TCR Vbeta segments and 13 reverse primers for TCR Jbeta segments was used. TCRdb re-hosts the immuneACCESS table, in-frame sequences only. Its copies lack some clones; in the studies checked, an unresolved V gene accounts for under half of them, and the cause for the rest is not known. The sample table lists under 200,000 clones, about 70% of them with a count of one. The top ten constitute about 1.7% of the sample. Sequencing was done on a sample of PBMCs. These receptors were taken from a woman in her 30s in good health and CMV-seronegative.

The rearrangement uses TRBV5-1 and TRBJ1-2; a weak D match, TRBD1 (6 bases). Trimming shortened V by 1 base and J by 6 bases, and 19 bases separated the two germline ends. CDR3 length: 16 residues. The germline CDR1 and CDR2 sequences are SGHRS and YFSETQ. CDR3 sequence: CASSLSLSGTNDGYTF. For the CDR3, the DNA is TGCGCCAGCAGCTTGTCGTTAAGTGGGACAAATGATGGCTACACCTTC.

The chain recombines TRBV27 with TRBJ2-5, with D possibly being TRBD2 (6 bases). The V end lost 2 bases, the J end lost 5 bases, and 9 bases lay between the germline ends. Germline lookup yields CDR1 MNHEY and CDR2 SMNVEV (reference sequence). The CDR3 runs 13 residues. This chain's CDR3 is CASSLGAGETQYF. In nucleotides, the CDR3 is TGTGCCAGCAGTTTAGGCGCGGGGGAGACCCAGTACTTC.

V and J are TRBV29-1 and TRBJ2-1; D is possibly TRBD1 (5 bases). CDR3 size: 12 residues. V was cut by 4 bases and J by 15 bases, with 19 bases left in between. Germline lookup yields CDR1 SQVTM and CDR2 ANQGSEA. In nucleotides, the CDR3 is TGCAGCGTTGGGGTAACCTCAGGGTTTCTGTTCTTC. Its protein is CSVGVTSGFLFF.

CDR3 residues: CASSQAGQGRSLGAFF. In nucleotides, the CDR3 is TGCGCCAGCAGCCAAGCGGGACAGGGGAGGAGTCTGGGGGCTTTCTTT. The chain carries TRBV4-1 and TRBJ1-1; 10 nucleotides line up with TRBD1. The J segment lost 11 bases and the V segment lost 1 base, leaving 13 bases of the junction unmatched. There are 16 residues in the CDR3. Looked up from germline, CDR1 is MGHRA and CDR2 is YSYEKL.

The rearrangement links TRBV18 to TRBJ1-1; weak D call: TRBD1 (6 bases). Germline V gene lookup returns CDR1 KGHSH and CDR2 LQKENI. V was clipped by 4 bases and J by 4 bases, with 10 bases between them. CDR3 length: 13 amino acids. CDR3 DNA: TGTGCCAGCTCACAGGACAGCCCCACTGAAGCTTTCTTT. Encoded protein: CASSQDSPTEAFF.

The CDR3: CASSSDRGKYEQYF. The CDR3 DNA is TGCGCCAGCAGCTCTGACAGGGGCAAATACGAGCAGTACTTC. This chain connects TRBV5-1 to TRBJ2-7; TRBD1 matches 8 bases. The junction had 6 bases not matched to a gene; V was cut back by 3 bases and J by 4 bases. CDR1 and CDR2 from the germline V gene are SGHRS and YFSETQ. The CDR3 is 14 amino acids.

The V and J genes are TRBV5-4 and TRBJ2-3; 8 positions match TRBD2. In germline, CDR1 is SGHNT, CDR2 YYREEE (reference sequence). This CDR3 region has 15 residues. V trimming: 1 base; J trimming: 2 bases; junction bases outside the gene matches: 3. The CDR3 protein is CASSLFSGVTDTQYF. The CDR3 DNA is TGTGCCAGCAGCTTGTTTAGCGGGGTCACAGATACGCAGTATTTT.

The chain couples TRBV4-1 to TRBJ2-1; TRBD1 aligns across 8 bases. Germline CDR1 MGHRA, CDR2 YSYEKL. Trimming removed 1 base from V and 1 base from J; junction bases left unmatched: 18. This CDR3 has 21 residues. The CDR3 coding sequence is TGCGCCAGCAGCCAAGGGTCTAGGGGACAGGCTAGTTGGGGATCCTACAATGAGCAGTTCTTC. Translating gives CASSQGSRGQASWGSYNEQFF.

CDR3 DNA sequence: TGCGCCAGCAGCGAACGGACTAGCGGGGGGGCGTTGTGGAATGAGCAGTTCTTC. Translated, it gives CASSERTSGGALWNEQFF. The chain links TRBV5-1 to TRBJ2-1; TRBD2 matches at 15 bases. With V trimmed by 4 bases and J by 7 bases, 12 bases remained unmatched. Germline CDR1 is SGHRS and CDR2 is YFSETQ. There are 18 residues in the CDR3.

V is TRBV15 and J is TRBJ2-7; the match to TRBD1 covers 7 bases. CDR3 length: 16 residues. CDR1 and CDR2 (germline): LNHNV, YYDKDF (reference sequence). V was pared by 0 bases and J by 3 bases, with 8 bases of the junction left unmatched. The CDR3, as DNA: TGTGCCACCAGCAGAGATCGCGGACAGGCCCACTACGAGCAGTACTTC. Translation: CATSRDRGQAHYEQYF.

V is TRBV27 and J is TRBJ1-2; perhaps TRBD1 as D (6 bases). This CDR3 has 14 residues. With 5 bases removed from V and 4 bases from J, the gap between germline ends came to 14 bases. CDR1 is MNHEY and CDR2 is SMNVEV in the germline V gene (reference sequence). The CDR3 nucleotides are TGTGCCAGCAGTGGGGGGGGCATCGGCTATGGCTACACCTTC. This sequence encodes CASSGGGIGYGYTF.

This chain's CDR3 is CASKEAQWGQLSTDTQYF. The CDR3 DNA is TGTGCCAGCAAGGAGGCACAGTGGGGTCAGCTTAGCACAGATACGCAGTATTTT. The rearrangement uses TRBV7-8 and TRBJ2-3, with D perhaps TRBD2 (5 bases). V dropped 7 bases and J dropped 0 bases, with 23 bases sitting between them. CDR3 length: 18 residues. Germline V gene data show CDR1 as SGHVS and CDR2 as FQNEAQ.

Note on this clone: The DNA is left out, because the CDR3 cannot be placed on it with certainty; the CDR3 is given as TCRdb lists it. The chain employs TRBV1 and TRBJ1-2. TRBV1 represents a pseudogene. A total of 14 residues make up the CDR3, ends included. CDR3 in amino acids: CTTLWGGGNYGYTF.

The gene calls are TRBV11-1 and TRBJ2-5; D is uncertain. V was pared by 2 bases and J by 2 bases, with 6 bases between. The germline V gene has CDR1 SGHAT and CDR2 FQDESV (reference sequence). CDR3 length: 13 residues. The CDR3 DNA sequence: TGTGCCAGCAGCTTACGTAATCAAGAGACCCAGTACTTC. It translates to CASSLRNQETQYF.

The chain has TRBV9 and TRBJ2-7; D perhaps matches TRBD1 (6 bases). V was pared by 0 bases and J by 0 bases, with 10 bases between. Germline V gene lookup returns CDR1 SGDLS and CDR2 YYNGEE. The CDR3 contains 15 residues. CDR3 DNA sequence: TGTGCCAGCAGCGTAGCGCAGGGGCCCTCCTACGAGCAGTACTTC. Protein: CASSVAQGPSYEQYF.

Only one count was recorded for this clone. The chain combines TRBV5-1 with TRBJ2-3; the match to TRBD1 covers 7 bases. Germline V gene lookup returns CDR1 SGHRS and CDR2 YFSETQ. V gave up 4 bases and J gave up 3 bases; unmatched junction bases: 14. The CDR3 is made up of 17 amino acids. CDR3 in DNA: TGCGCCAGCAGCCAGTTTGACCCGGGACAGCGAACAGATACGCAGTATTTT. As protein: CASSQFDPGQRTDTQYF.

This chain uses TRBV5-1 with TRBJ2-5; 7 nucleotides line up with TRBD2. The CDR3 spans 16 residues. V shed 0 bases, J shed 4 bases, and the junction held 9 bases outside the gene matches. Germline V gives CDR1 SGHRS, CDR2 YFSETQ. This CDR3 reads CASSLAVGGTAETQYF. As DNA, the CDR3 is TGCGCCAGCAGCTTGGCCGTGGGAGGGACGGCAGAGACCCAGTACTTC.

The chain has TRBV19 and TRBJ2-7; 12 bases align to TRBD1. The CDR3 has 16 residues. V lost 5 bases to trimming and J lost 5 bases; unmatched junction nucleotides: 10. Germline lookup yields CDR1 LNHDA and CDR2 SQIVND (reference sequence). DNA of the CDR3: TGTGCCAGTAGTGATCCGGGACAGGGGGCGAATCACGAGCAGTACTTC. Its protein product is CASSDPGQGANHEQYF.

CDR3 in DNA: TGTGCCAGCAGCTCCCGACAGGGGAGCTCCTATAATTCACCCCTCCACTTT. Amino acid sequence: CASSSRQGSSYNSPLHF. V and J are TRBV11-1 and TRBJ1-6; 8 positions agree with TRBD1. J lost 0 bases, V lost 4 bases, and 5 bases had no gene match. This CDR3 spans 17 amino acids. Germline assignment: CDR1 SGHAT and CDR2 FQDESV (reference sequence).

V and J are TRBV6-1 and TRBJ1-5; D is unclear. V dropped 1 base and J dropped 7 bases, with 11 bases sitting between them. Germline loops: CDR1 MNHNS, CDR2 SASEGT. This CDR3 has 14 residues. The CDR3: CASSEGEGGQPQHF. For the CDR3, the DNA is TGTGCCAGCAGTGAAGGGGAGGGTGGACAGCCCCAGCATTTT.

This clone has a handful of counts. The chain is built from TRBV11-3 and TRBJ2-1; D is ambiguous. Germline CDR1 and CDR2: SGHNT and YENEEA. The germline V and J ends were trimmed by 1 base and 8 bases, with 6 bases remaining between them. The CDR3 sequence is 12 residues long. The CDR3 protein is CASSLGDYEQFF. The CDR3 DNA sequence: TGTGCCAGCAGCTTAGGAGATTATGAGCAGTTCTTC.

In this sample, this clone turned up a few times. The rearrangement uses TRBV25-1 and TRBJ1-5; D is perhaps TRBD1 (6 bases). The CDR3 contains 14 residues. Trimming removed 6 bases at V and 3 bases at J, with 12 bases between. In germline, CDR1 is MGHDK, CDR2 SYGVNS. The CDR3, as DNA: TGTGCCAGCAGGGCGGCAGGGGTCAATCAGCCCCAGCATTTT. Translated: CASRAAGVNQPQHF.

The genes are TRBV9 and TRBJ2-2, with D perhaps TRBD2 (5 bases). Trimming took 0 bases from V and 1 from J, leaving 7 bases between them. The CDR3 extends over 15 amino acids. Looked up from germline, CDR1 is SGDLS and CDR2 is YYNGEE. CDR3 loop: CASSVGAENTGELFF. The CDR3 DNA reads TGTGCCAGCAGCGTAGGAGCGGAGAACACCGGGGAGCTGTTTTTT.

The chain uses TRBV4-1 and TRBJ2-7; D is uncertain. The germline V gene encodes CDR1 MGHRA and CDR2 YSYEKL. The CDR3 has 17 amino acids. The V end was cut by 0 bases, the J end by 2 bases, with 17 bases between. The CDR3 sequence: CASSQDRVRTPAYEQYF. The CDR3 bases are TGCGCCAGCAGCCAAGATCGAGTACGTACTCCCGCCTACGAGCAGTACTTC.

The chain is built from TRBV19 and TRBJ1-6; D possibly corresponds to TRBD1 (5 bases). The germline V gene encodes CDR1 LNHDA and CDR2 SQIVND (reference sequence). Trimming shortened V by 4 bases and J by 0 bases, and 10 bases separated the two germline ends. The CDR3 runs 16 residues. CDR3 residues: CASSNYRSSYNSPLHF. The CDR3 bases are TGTGCCAGTAGTAATTACAGGAGCTCCTATAATTCACCCCTCCACTTT. Full variable domain (rest looked up from reference TRBV19 and TRBJ1-6): DGGITQSPKYLFRKEGQNVTLSCEQNLNHDAMYWYRQDPGQGLRLIYYSQIVNDFQKGDIAEGYSVSREKKESFPLTVTSAQKNPTAFYLCASSNYRSSYNSPLHFGNGTRLTVT.

This clone was seen a handful of times. The chain carries TRBV30 and TRBJ2-7; the D gene is possibly TRBD1 (5 bases). V lost 4 bases and J lost 5, with 12 bases in between. Germline V gene sequence: CDR1 GTSNPN, CDR2 SVGIG (reference sequence). The CDR3 covers 12 residues. CDR3 protein: CAWNRPGNEQYF. Here the CDR3 DNA reads TGTGCCTGGAACAGGCCTGGAAACGAGCAGTACTTC.

The CDR3 DNA reads as TGTGCCATCAGCCCCTCCGCAGGGGGTGGCGAGACCCAGTACTTC. Translated, it gives CAISPSAGGGETQYF. The V and J genes are TRBV10-3 and TRBJ2-5, with 7 bases fitting TRBD1. The length of the CDR3 is 15 residues. Germline-derived CDR1 and CDR2 are ENHRY and SYGVKD. With V trimmed by 6 bases and J by 5 bases, 12 bases remained unmatched.

The chain joins TRBV6-5 to TRBJ1-4; 10 nucleotides match TRBD1. V lost 6 bases, J lost 4 bases, and 5 bases stayed unmatched. Germline V lookup: CDR1 MNHEY, CDR2 SVGAGI. The CDR3 sequence is 15 residues long. The CDR3 is CASRDRGKHNEKLFF. The CDR3 nucleotides read TGTGCCAGCAGGGACAGGGGGAAACATAATGAAAAACTGTTTTTT.

V usage is TRBV11-2 and J usage is TRBJ2-5, with TRBD2 matching 12 bases. The CDR3 consists of 15 residues. The ends lost 4 bases at V and 4 bases at J; junction bases unmatched: 4. CDR1 is SGHAT, CDR2 FQNNGV, per germline. The CDR3 reads CASSSSGGAGETQYF. The CDR3 nucleotides read TGTGCCAGCAGCTCTAGCGGGGGGGCCGGAGAGACCCAGTACTTC.

The rearrangement joins TRBV19 to TRBJ2-2, with D perhaps matching TRBD2 (5 bases). The V end was cut by 4 bases, the J end by 6 bases, with 15 bases between. This CDR3 region has 15 residues. Germline loops: CDR1 LNHDA, CDR2 SQIVND (reference sequence). The CDR3 loop reads CASSNVPGSSGELFF. The CDR3 DNA sequence: TGTGCCAGTAGTAATGTCCCGGGATCATCCGGGGAGCTGTTTTTT.

This clone was picked up a small number of times. V and J are TRBV19 and TRBJ1-5; TRBD1 might be the D (6 bases). The CDR3 loop spans 16 amino acids. V dropped 10 bases and J dropped 1 base, with 20 bases sitting between them. CDR1 and CDR2 from the germline V gene are LNHDA and SQIVND (reference sequence). The CDR3 sequence is CATAGGGARSNQPQHF. Here the CDR3 DNA reads TGTGCCACCGCGGGTGGGGGGGCTAGAAGCAATCAGCCCCAGCATTTT. Using reference TRBV19 and TRBJ1-5 for the parts outside the CDR3, the full variable domain is DGGITQSPKYLFRKEGQNVTLSCEQNLNHDAMYWYRQDPGQGLRLIYYSQIVNDFQKGDIAEGYSVSREKKESFPLTVTSAQKNPTAFYLCATAGGGARSNQPQHFGDGTRLSIL.

In its sample, this clone was seen once. The chain joins TRBV6-1 to TRBJ1-5; the D gene is possibly TRBD1 (6 bases). V shed 1 base and J shed 0 bases, with 10 bases lying between them. This CDR3 contains 16 residues. Germline V CDR1 and CDR2: MNHNS, SASEGT. The CDR3 nucleotides are TGTGCCAGCAGTGAAGGCAGGGGATTTAGCAATCAGCCCCAGCATTTT. It specifies CASSEGRGFSNQPQHF.